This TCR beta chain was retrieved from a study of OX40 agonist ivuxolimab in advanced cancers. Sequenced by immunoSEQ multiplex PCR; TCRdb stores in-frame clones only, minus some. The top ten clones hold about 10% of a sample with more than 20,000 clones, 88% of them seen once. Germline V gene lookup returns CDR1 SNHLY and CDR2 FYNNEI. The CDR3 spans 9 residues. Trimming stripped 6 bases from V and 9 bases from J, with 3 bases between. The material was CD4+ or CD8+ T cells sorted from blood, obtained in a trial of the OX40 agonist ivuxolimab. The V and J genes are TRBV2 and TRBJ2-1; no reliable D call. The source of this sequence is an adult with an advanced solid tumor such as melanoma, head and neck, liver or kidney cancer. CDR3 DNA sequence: TGTGCCAGCAGGGCTGAGCAGTTCTTC. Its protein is CASRAEQFF.